The present T cell receptor beta chain was sequenced within a study of shared clonotypes between healthy human individuals. Study results and caveats: The naive CD4 repertoires of a few donors were compared, and roughly 5.1% of clonotypes were shared.

In the case of this clone: Its specificity is not known.

Libraries were prepared by immunoSEQ multiplex PCR; TCRdb keeps only in-frame clonotypes and omits some of them. The sample lists 550,000 to 600,000 clones; 98% were seen once. In germline, CDR1 is MNHNS, CDR2 SASEGT. V shed 6 bases, J shed 0 bases, and the junction held 5 bases outside the gene matches. The CDR3 has 14 amino acids. It was CD45RO-negative cells, positively selected for CCR7, that made up naive CD8 cells, with terminally differentiated effector memory CD45RA+ cells excluded. This rearrangement joins TRBV6-1 to TRBJ2-7, with TRBD1 matching over 7 bases. The sequence derives from a young man in good health. Material for sequencing was naive CD8+ T cells sorted from blood. The CDR3 spells CASRTGTDSYEQYF. The CDR3 DNA is TGTGCCAGCAGGACCGGGACAGACTCCTACGAGCAGTACTTC.